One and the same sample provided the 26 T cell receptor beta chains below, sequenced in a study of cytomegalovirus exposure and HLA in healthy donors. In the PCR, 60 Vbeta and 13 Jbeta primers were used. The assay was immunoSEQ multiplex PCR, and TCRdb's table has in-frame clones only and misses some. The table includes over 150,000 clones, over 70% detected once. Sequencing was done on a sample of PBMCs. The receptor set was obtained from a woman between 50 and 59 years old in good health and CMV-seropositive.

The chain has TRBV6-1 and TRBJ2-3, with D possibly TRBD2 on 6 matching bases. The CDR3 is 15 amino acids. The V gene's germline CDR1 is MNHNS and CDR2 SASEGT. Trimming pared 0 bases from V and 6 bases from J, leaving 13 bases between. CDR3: CASSEAGTGRDTQYF. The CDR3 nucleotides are TGTGCCAGCAGTGAAGCGGGGACTGGGAGGGATACGCAGTATTTT.

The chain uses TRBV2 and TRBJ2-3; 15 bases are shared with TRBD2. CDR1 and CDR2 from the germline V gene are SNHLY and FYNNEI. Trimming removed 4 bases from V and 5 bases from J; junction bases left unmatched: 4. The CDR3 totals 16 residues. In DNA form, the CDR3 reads TGTGCCAGCAGTGTCGGACTAGCGGGGGGGGTAGATACGCAGTATTTT. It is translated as CASSVGLAGGVDTQYF.

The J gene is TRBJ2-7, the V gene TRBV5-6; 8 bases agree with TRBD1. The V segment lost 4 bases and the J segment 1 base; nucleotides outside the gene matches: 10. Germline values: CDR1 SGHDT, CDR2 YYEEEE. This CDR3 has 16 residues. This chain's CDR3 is CASSRGQGIGSYEQYF. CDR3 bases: TGTGCCAGCAGCCGCGGACAGGGAATCGGATCCTACGAGCAGTACTTC.

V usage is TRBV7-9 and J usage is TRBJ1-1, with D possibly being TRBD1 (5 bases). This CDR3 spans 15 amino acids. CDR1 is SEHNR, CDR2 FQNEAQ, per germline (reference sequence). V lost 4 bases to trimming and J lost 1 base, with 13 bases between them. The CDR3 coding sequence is TGTGCCAGCAGCTCCGCCCGGGGGGAGAACACTGAAGCTTTCTTT. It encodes CASSSARGENTEAFF. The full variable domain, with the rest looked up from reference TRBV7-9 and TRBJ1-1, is DTGVSQNPRHKITKRGQNVTFRCDPISEHNRLYWYRQTLGQGPEFLTYFQNEAQLEKSRLLSDRFSAERPKGSFSTLEIQRTEQGDSAMYLCASSSARGENTEAFFGQGTRLTVV.

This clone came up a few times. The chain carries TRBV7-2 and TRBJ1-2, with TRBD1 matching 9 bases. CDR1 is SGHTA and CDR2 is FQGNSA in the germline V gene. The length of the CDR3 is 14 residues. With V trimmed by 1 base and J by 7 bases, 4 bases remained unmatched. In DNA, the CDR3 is TGTGCCAGCAGCTTAGAACAGGGGGCGGGTGGCTACACCTTC. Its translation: CASSLEQGAGGYTF.

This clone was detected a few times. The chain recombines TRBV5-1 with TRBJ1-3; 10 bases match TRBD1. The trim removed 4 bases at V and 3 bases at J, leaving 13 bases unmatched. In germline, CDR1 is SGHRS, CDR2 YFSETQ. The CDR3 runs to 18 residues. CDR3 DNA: TGCGCCAGCAGCCCGAAACTGGACAGGGGGGCGTTTGGAAACACCATATATTTT. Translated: CASSPKLDRGAFGNTIYF.

The CDR3 sequence: CASSANRVANEKLFF. The DNA for the CDR3 is TGTGCCAGTAGTGCAAACAGGGTCGCTAATGAAAAACTGTTTTTT. The chain combines TRBV19 with TRBJ1-4, with D possibly being TRBD1 (6 bases). Trimming took off 5 bases at V and 3 bases at J, with 13 bases between the two ends. Germline values: CDR1 LNHDA, CDR2 SQIVND (reference sequence). There are 15 residues in the CDR3. Looking up the rest from reference TRBV19 and TRBJ1-4 gives the full variable domain: DGGITQSPKYLFRKEGQNVTLSCEQNLNHDAMYWYRQDPGQGLRLIYYSQIVNDFQKGDIAEGYSVSREKKESFPLTVTSAQKNPTAFYLCASSANRVANEKLFFGSGTQLSVL.

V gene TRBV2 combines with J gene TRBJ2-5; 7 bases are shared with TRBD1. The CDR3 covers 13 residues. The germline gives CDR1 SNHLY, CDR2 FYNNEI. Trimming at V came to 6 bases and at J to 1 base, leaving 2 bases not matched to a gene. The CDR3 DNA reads TGTGCCAGCAGCGGGACAGTCCAAGAGACCCAGTACTTC. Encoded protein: CASSGTVQETQYF.

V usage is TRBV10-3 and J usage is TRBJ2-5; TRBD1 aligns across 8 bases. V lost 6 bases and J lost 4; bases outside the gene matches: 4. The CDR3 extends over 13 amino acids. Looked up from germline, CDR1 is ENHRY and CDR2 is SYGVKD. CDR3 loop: CAISLQGAETQYF. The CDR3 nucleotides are TGTGCCATCAGCCTCCAGGGGGCAGAGACCCAGTACTTC.

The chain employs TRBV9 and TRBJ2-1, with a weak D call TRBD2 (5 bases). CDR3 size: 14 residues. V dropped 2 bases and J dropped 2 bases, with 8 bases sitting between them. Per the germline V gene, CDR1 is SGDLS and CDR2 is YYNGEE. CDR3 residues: CASSVEGTYNEQFF. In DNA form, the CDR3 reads TGTGCCAGCAGCGTTGAGGGAACCTACAATGAGCAGTTCTTC.

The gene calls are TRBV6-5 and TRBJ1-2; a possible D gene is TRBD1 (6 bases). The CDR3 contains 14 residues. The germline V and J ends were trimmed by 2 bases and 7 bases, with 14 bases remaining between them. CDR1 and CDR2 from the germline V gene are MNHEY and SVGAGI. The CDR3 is CASSYTDRGVGYTF. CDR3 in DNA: TGTGCCAGCAGTTACACGGACAGAGGGGTTGGCTACACCTTC.

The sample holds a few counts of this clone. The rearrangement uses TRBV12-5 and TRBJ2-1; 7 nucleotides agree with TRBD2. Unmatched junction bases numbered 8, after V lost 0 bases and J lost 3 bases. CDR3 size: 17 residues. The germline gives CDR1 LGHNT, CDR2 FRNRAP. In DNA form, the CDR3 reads TGTGCTAGTGGTTTGGTATGGGAGGGGCGATTCTACAATGAGCAGTTCTTC. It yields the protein CASGLVWEGRFYNEQFF.

CDR3: CASSEYLDRGTDTQYF. The CDR3 coding sequence is TGTGCCAGCAGTGAATATTTGGACAGGGGTACAGATACGCAGTATTTT. V is TRBV25-1 and J is TRBJ2-3; the match to TRBD1 covers 9 bases. The J segment lost 3 bases and the V segment lost 0 bases, leaving 4 bases of the junction unmatched. Per the germline V gene, CDR1 is MGHDK and CDR2 is SYGVNS. The CDR3 is made up of 16 amino acids.

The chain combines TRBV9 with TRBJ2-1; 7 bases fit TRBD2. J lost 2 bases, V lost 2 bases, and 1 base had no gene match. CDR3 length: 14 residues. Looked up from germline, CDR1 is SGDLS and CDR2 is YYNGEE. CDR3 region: CASSVGTTYNEQFF. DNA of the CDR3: TGTGCCAGCAGCGTCGGGACTACCTACAATGAGCAGTTCTTC.

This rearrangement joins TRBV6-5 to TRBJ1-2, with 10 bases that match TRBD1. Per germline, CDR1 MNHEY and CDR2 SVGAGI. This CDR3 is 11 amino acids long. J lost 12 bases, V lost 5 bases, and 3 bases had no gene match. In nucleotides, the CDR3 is TGTGCCAGCAGTAGGGACAGGGGAAACACCTTC. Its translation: CASSRDRGNTF.

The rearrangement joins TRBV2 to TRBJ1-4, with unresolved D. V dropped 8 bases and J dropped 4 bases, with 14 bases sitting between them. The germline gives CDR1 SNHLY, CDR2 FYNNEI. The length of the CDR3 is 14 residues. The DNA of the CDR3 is TGTGCCAGCCGAATCCAGGTCGTTAATGAAAAACTGTTTTTT. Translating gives CASRIQVVNEKLFF.

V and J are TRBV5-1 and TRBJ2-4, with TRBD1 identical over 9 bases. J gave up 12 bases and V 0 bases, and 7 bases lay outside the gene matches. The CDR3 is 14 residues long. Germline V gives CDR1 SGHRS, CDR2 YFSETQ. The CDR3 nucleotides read TGCGCCAGCAGCTTGGGGACAGGGGAGGACAGTCAGTACTTC. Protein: CASSLGTGEDSQYF.

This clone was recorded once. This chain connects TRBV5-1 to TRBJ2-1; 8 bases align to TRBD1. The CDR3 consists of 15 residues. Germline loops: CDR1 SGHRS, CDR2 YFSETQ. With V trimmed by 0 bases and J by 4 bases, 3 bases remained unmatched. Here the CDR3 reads CASSLVGQAYNEQFF. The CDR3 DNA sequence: TGCGCCAGCAGCTTGGTGGGACAGGCGTACAATGAGCAGTTCTTC.

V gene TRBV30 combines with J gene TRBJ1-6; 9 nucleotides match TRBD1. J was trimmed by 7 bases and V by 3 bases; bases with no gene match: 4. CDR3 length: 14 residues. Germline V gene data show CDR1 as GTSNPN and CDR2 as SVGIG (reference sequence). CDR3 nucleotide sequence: TGTGCCTGGAGCCGGGACAGGGTAAATTCACCCCTCCACTTT. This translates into CAWSRDRVNSPLHF.

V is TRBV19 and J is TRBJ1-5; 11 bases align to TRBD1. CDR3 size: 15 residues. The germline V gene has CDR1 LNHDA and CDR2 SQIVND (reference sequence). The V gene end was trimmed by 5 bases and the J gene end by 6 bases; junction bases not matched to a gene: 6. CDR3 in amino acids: CASSPGQGAGQPQHF. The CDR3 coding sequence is TGTGCCAGTAGTCCAGGACAGGGGGCGGGTCAGCCCCAGCATTTT.

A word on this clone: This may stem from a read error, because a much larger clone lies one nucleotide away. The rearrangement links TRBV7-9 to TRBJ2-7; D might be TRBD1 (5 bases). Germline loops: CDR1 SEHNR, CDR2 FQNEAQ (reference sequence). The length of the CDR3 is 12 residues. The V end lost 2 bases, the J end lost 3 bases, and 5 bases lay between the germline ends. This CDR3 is CASSLQGYEQYF. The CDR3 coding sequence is TGTGCCAGCAGCTTACAGGGCTACGAGCAGTACTTC.

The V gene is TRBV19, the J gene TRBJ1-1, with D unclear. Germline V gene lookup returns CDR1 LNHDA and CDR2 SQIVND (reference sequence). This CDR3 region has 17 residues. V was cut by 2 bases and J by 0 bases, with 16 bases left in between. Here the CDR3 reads CASSISLAALLNTEAFF. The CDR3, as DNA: TGTGCCAGTAGTATAAGTTTGGCAGCGCTTTTGAACACTGAAGCTTTCTTT.

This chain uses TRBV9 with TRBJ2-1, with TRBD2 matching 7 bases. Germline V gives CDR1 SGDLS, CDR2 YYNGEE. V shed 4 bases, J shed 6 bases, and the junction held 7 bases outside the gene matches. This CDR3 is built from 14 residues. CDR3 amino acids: CASSPGGLTNEQFF. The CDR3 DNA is TGTGCCAGCAGCCCGGGGGGACTTACCAATGAGCAGTTCTTC.

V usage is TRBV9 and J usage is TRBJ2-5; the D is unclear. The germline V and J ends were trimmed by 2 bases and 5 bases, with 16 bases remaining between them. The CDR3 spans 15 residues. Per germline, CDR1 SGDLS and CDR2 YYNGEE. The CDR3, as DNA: TGTGCCAGCAGCGTCGTAGCCAACGATTGGGAGACCCAGTACTTC. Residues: CASSVVANDWETQYF.

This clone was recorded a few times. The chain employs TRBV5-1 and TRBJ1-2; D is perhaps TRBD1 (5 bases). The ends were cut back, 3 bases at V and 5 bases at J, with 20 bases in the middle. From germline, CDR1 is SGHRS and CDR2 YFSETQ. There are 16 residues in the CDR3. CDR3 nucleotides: TGCGCCAGCAGCTCACCTCAGGGATCCGATCCTTATGGCTACACCTTC. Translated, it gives CASSSPQGSDPYGYTF.

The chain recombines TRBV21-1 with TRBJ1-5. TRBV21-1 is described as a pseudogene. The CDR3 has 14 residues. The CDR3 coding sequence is TGTGCCAGCAGCAACTTTCTACTCGATCAGCCCCAGCATTTT. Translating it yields CASSNFLLDQPQHF.